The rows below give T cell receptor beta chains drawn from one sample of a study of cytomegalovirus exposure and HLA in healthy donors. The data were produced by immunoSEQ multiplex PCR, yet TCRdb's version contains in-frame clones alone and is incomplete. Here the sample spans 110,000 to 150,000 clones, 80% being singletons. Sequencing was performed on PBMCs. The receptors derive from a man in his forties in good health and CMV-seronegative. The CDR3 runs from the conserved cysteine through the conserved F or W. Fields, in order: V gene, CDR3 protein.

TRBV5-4 CASSETGRNTEAFF
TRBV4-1 CASSHPGQGSYEQYF
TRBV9 CASSEGGYEDGQYF
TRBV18 CASSTRTGGLETQYF
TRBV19 CASSNMGQGSTEAFF
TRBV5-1 CASSRIGSRDTEAFF
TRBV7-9 CASSLVGTGLTYEQYF
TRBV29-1 CSVANLDRDSEQFF
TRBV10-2 CASMSYPTGAEAFF
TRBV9 CASSATGLQETQYF